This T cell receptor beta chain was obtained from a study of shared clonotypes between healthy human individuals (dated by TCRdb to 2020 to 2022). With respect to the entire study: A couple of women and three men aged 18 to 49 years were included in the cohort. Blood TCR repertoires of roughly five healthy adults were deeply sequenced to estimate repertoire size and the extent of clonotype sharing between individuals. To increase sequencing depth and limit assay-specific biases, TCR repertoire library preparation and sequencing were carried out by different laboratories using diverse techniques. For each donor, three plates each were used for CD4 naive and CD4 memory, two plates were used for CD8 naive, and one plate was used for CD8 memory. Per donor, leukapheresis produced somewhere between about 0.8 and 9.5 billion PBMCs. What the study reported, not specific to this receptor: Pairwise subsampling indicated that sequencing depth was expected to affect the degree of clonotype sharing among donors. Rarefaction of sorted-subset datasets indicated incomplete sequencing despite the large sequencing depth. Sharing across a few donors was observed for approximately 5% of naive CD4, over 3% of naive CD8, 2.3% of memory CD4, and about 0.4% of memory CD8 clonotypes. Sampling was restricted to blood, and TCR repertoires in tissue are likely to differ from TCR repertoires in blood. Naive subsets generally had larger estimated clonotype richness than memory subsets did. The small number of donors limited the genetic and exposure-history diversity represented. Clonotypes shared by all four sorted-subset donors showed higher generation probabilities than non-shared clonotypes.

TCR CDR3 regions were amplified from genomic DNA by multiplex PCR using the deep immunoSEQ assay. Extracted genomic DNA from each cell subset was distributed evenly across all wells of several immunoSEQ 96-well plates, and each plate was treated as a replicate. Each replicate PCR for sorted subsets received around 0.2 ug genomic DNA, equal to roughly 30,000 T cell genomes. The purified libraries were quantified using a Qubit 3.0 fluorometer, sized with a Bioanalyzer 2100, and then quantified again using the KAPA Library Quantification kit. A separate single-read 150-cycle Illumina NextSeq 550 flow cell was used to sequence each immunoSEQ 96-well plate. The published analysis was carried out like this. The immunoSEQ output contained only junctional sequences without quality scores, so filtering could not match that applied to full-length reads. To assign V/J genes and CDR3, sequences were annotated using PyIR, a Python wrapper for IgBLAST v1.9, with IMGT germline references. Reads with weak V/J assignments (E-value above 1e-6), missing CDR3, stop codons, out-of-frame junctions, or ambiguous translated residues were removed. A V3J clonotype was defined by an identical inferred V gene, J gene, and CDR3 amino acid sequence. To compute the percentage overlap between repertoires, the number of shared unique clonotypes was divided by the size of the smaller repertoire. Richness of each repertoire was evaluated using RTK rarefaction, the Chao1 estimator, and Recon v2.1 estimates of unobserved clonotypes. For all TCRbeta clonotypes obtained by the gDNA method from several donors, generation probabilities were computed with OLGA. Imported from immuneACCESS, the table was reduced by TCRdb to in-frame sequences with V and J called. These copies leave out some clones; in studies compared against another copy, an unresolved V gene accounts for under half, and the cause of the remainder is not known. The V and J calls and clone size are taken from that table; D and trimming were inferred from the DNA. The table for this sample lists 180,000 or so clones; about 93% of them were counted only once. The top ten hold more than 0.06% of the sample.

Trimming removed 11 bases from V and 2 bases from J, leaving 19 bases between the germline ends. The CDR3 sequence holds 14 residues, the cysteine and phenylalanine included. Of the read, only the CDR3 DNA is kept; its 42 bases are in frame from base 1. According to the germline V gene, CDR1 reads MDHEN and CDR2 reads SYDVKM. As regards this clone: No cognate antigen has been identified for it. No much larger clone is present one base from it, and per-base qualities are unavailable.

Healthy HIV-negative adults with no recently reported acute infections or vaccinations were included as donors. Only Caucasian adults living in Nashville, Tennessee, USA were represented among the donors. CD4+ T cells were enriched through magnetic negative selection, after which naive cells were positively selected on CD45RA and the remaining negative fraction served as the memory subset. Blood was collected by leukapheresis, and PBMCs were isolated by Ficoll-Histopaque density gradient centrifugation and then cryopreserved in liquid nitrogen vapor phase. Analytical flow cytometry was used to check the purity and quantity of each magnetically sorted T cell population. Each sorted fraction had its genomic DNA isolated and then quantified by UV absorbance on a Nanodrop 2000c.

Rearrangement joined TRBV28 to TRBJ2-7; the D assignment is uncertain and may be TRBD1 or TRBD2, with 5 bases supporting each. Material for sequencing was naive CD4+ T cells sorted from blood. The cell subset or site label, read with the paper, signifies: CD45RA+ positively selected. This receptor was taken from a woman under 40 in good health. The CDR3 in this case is CASQISGRAYEQYF. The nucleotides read TGTGCCTCTCAGATCAGCGGCAGGGCCTACGAGCAGTACTTC.